The sequence of this TCR beta chain was determined in a study of T cell repertoires in cytomegalovirus infection. General study results and limits: The study identified carriers of CMV plus the relevant HLA from cumulative public TCR beta family frequency.

TCRdb fed the reads into MiXCR, producing one record per CDR3 protein. The sample lists approximately 500,000 distinct CDR3 sequences; approximately 15% were seen once. The V and J ends lost 1 base and 4 bases, in that order; junction bases with no gene match: 9. The CDR3 is 17 amino acids. CDR1 is LGHDT and CDR2 is YNNKEL in the germline V gene (reference sequence). With regard to this clonotype: The antigen is undetermined.

The J gene is TRBJ2-1, the V gene TRBV3-1, with 8 bases fitting TRBD2. The sequence came from a human donor in good health (CMV status not recorded). Some clones in this sample may be carry-over from other donors' samples. Sequences were obtained from CD8+ T cells from PBMCs. CDR3 protein: CASSQATRLARYNEQFF. The CDR3 bases are TGTGCCAGCAGCCAAGCCACACGACTAGCGAGATACAATGAGCAGTTCTTC.